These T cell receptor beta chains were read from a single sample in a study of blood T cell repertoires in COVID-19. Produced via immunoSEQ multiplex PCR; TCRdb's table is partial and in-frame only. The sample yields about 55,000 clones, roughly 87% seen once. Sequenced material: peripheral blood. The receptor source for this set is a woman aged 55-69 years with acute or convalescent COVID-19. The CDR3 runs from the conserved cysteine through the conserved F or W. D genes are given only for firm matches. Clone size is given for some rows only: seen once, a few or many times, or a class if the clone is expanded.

CASSFEPQTEAFF	TGCGCCAGCAGCTTCGAACCGCAGACTGAAGCTTTCTTT	TRBJ1-1	.	TRBV5-1	.
CASSQGLRNTEAFF	TGTGCCAGCAGCCAGGGGCTGAGGAACACTGAAGCTTTCTTT	TRBJ1-1	.	TRBV14	.
CASGGGAGGNQPQHF	TGTGCCAGCGGAGGGGGGGCAGGTGGCAATCAGCCCCAGCATTTT	TRBJ1-5	.	TRBV3-1/TRBV3-2	.
CSASQGENTEAFF	TGCAGCGCCTCACAGGGAGAGAACACTGAAGCTTTCTTT	TRBJ1-1	few	TRBV29-1	.
CASSRIGQSTDTQYF	TGCGCCAGCAGCAGGATTGGACAAAGCACAGATACGCAGTATTTT	TRBJ2-3	.	TRBV4-1	.
CASSLQPLHSGQPQHF	TGTGCCAGCAGCTTACAACCCCTCCACTCCGGTCAGCCCCAGCATTTT	TRBJ1-5	.	TRBV7-2	.
CASSFRTGDTQYF	TGTGCCAGCAGCTTCCGGACAGGGGATACGCAGTATTTT	TRBJ2-3	.	TRBV9	TRBD1
CASSPRGDTQYF	TGTGCCAGCAGCCCCCGAGGAGATACGCAGTATTTT	TRBJ2-3	few	TRBV9	.
CASRTAYNSPLHF	TGTGCCAGCCGGACAGCGTATAATTCACCCCTCCACTTT	TRBJ1-6	.	TRBV28	.
CASSDPDRAYEQYF	TGCGCCAGCAGTGATCCCGACAGGGCCTACGAGCAGTACTTC	TRBJ2-7	.	TRBV10-1	TRBD1
CASSVGFRDREFF	TGTGCCAGCAGTGTCGGATTCCGGGACAGGGAGTTCTTC	TRBJ2-1	.	TRBV28	TRBD1
CASRAQLLNTEAFF	TGTGCCAGCAGAGCACAGTTGCTGAACACTGAAGCTTTCTTT	TRBJ1-1	.	TRBV27	.
CASSLGTDQNTEAFF	TGTGCCAGCAGCTTGGGGACAGATCAGAACACTGAAGCTTTCTTT	TRBJ1-1	.	TRBV7-3	TRBD1
CASSIKSLSSNTEAFF	TGTGCCAGTAGTATTAAGTCTTTGAGTTCGAACACTGAAGCTTTCTTT	TRBJ1-1	few	TRBV19	.
CASTSYNEQFF	TGTGCCAGCACCAGTTACAATGAGCAGTTCTTC	TRBJ2-1	.	TRBV6-5	.
CASSWAGGNTEAFF	TGCGCCAGCAGCTGGGCAGGGGGGAACACTGAAGCTTTCTTT	TRBJ1-1	few	TRBV5-1	TRBD1
CASRDNPMYEQYF	TGTGCCAGCAGGGACAACCCGATGTACGAGCAGTACTTC	TRBJ2-7	.	TRBV2	.
CASSSDRTTNEKLFF	TGTGCCAGCAGCTCCGACAGGACAACTAATGAAAAACTGTTTTTT	TRBJ1-4	.	TRBV7-8	.
CASSQGMGGNYGYTF	TGTGCCAGCAGCCAAGGTATGGGAGGGAACTATGGCTACACCTTC	TRBJ1-2	.	TRBV3-1/TRBV3-2	.
CASSLWGASGSTDTQYF	TGTGCCAGCAGTTTATGGGGGGCTAGCGGGAGCACAGATACGCAGTATTTT	TRBJ2-3	once	TRBV28	TRBD2
CASSRDSRSNQPQHF	TGTGCCAGCAGCCGGGACAGCCGGAGCAATCAGCCCCAGCATTTT	TRBJ1-5	.	TRBV6-5	TRBD1
CASSFTGPGRSGNTIYF	TGCGCCAGCAGCTTCACCGGCCCCGGCAGGTCCGGAAACACCATATATTTT	TRBJ1-3	.	TRBV5-1	.
CATSGVTDTQYF	TGTGCCACCAGCGGGGTCACAGATACGCAGTATTTT	TRBJ2-3	.	TRBV24-1	.
CARTSRQGGDYGYTF	TGTGCCAGGACTTCCAGACAGGGTGGGGACTATGGCTACACCTTC	TRBJ1-2	.	TRBV2	TRBD1
CASSPGTTRNQPQHF	TGTGCCAGCAGCCCCGGGACTACCCGCAATCAGCCCCAGCATTTT	TRBJ1-5	.	TRBV6-5	.
CASSYNAGTTHYEQYF	TGTGCCAGCAGTTATAACGCCGGGACTACCCACTACGAGCAGTACTTC	TRBJ2-7	.	TRBV6-2/TRBV6-3	TRBD2
CASSLSGLASGTQYF	TGTGCCAGCAGCTTATCGGGACTGGCGAGCGGGACCCAGTACTTC	TRBJ2-5	few	TRBV7-2	.
CSASVGLNYGYTF	TGCAGTGCTAGTGTCGGACTTAACTATGGCTACACCTTC	TRBJ1-2	.	TRBV20-1	.
CASSQQGTQPQHF	TGTGCCAGTAGCCAACAGGGTACACAGCCCCAGCATTTT	TRBJ1-5	.	TRBV19	.
CSVQKWTGNNEQYF	TGCAGCGTGCAGAAGTGGACAGGGAATAACGAGCAGTACTTC	TRBJ2-7	.	TRBV29-1	TRBD1
CATSLIGGGSTEAFF	TGTGCCACCAGCTTAATAGGAGGGGGCTCGACTGAAGCTTTCTTT	TRBJ1-1	.	TRBV15	TRBD1
CASSTGQGEYEQYF	TGCGCCAGCAGCACCGGACAGGGGGAATACGAGCAGTACTTC	TRBJ2-7	once	TRBV5-1	TRBD1
CASSLAVAGSGELFF	TGCGCCAGCAGCTTGGCCGTAGCTGGGTCCGGGGAGCTGTTTTTT	TRBJ2-2	.	TRBV5-1	.
CASSLGQGGAEAFF	TGTGCCAGCAGCTTGGGACAGGGAGGTGCTGAAGCTTTCTTT	TRBJ1-1	.	TRBV5-6	TRBD1
CASSPTLGQGGNTIYF	TGTGCCAGCAGCCCTACCTTGGGACAGGGGGGAAACACCATATATTTT	TRBJ1-3	once	TRBV7-8	TRBD1
CASIFGGSGGTQYF	TGTGCCAGCATCTTCGGGGGGAGTGGAGGGACCCAGTACTTC	TRBJ2-5	.	TRBV6-6	TRBD2
CASLFSGYTEAFF	TGTGCCAGCCTTTTCTCAGGGTACACTGAAGCTTTCTTT	TRBJ1-1	.	TRBV18	.
CASSLSSDDTQYF	TGTGCCAGCAGCTTAAGTAGCGACGATACGCAGTATTTT	TRBJ2-3	once	TRBV7-3	.
CASSQLKQGTRYGYTF	TGTGCCAGCAGCCAACTAAAACAGGGGACCCGCTATGGCTACACCTTC	TRBJ1-2	.	TRBV3-1/TRBV3-2	TRBD1
CASSPLGQEGRNEQFF	TGTGCCAGCTCACCTCTCGGACAGGAGGGTCGCAATGAGCAGTTCTTC	TRBJ2-1	.	TRBV18	.
CASSQPEEDYGYTF	TGTGCCAGCAGCCAACCAGAAGAGGACTATGGCTACACCTTC	TRBJ1-2	.	TRBV4-2	.
CASSVRVAGELFF	TGTGCCAGCAGCGTCAGGGTTGCCGGGGAGCTGTTTTTT	TRBJ2-2	.	TRBV9	.
CASSPHRGRGDTQYF	TGTGCCAGTAGTCCCCACAGGGGCCGGGGAGATACGCAGTATTTT	TRBJ2-3	.	TRBV19	TRBD1
CASSLFVTANTEAFF	TGTGCCAGCAGCTTATTCGTGACAGCAAACACTGAAGCTTTCTTT	TRBJ1-1	.	TRBV5-5	.